This TCR beta chain is from a study of blood T cells in healthy people across ages (dated by TCRdb to between 2014 and 2017). Study-level background: In model experiments, template switching captured about one uniquely barcoded TCR beta cDNA molecule for every two T cells. Age-related changes in TCR beta repertoire diversity were measured in the study by deep sequencing normalized with unique cDNA molecular identifiers. Donors were grouped into four age groups: young (average 16 years), middle-aged (39), aged (roughly 67) and long-lived (about 89). To avoid experimental bias, donors of different ages were randomly spread across the sequencing lanes. The study analyzed two additional independent replicas of 1 million unique cDNA reads from the same blood draw for two donors, one aged 18 to 29 and one aged 80 or older.

For this clonotype: There is no known antigen for this receptor. Base quality data are lacking; no much larger clone is found one base away.

The paper as a whole reports these results and caveats: As age increased, observed TCR beta diversity per million T cells dropped in a roughly linear way, and a significant reduction was already evident by age about 36. Observed TCR beta diversity correlated strongly with the percentage of naive T cells measured by flow cytometry. Estimates of total diversity from one million sequenced T cells were regarded as lower bounds and underestimates. Because the CMV infection status of the donors was unknown, age-related changes in expanded clonotypes may potentially have been confounded. The long-lived group showed more naive CD4+ T cells, fewer expanded clones and increased TCR diversity than the aged group, suggesting age selection. Conclusive comparison of naive and antigen-experienced compartments was prevented by the profiling of bulk unsorted PBMCs.

The receptor library was made with 5' RACE. Sequencer: Illumina HiSeq 2500. A second PCR of roughly 7 to 12 cycles was run with a J-beta primer mix and a sample-barcoded 5' primer. A template-switch 5' adaptor carrying 12 random nucleotides introduced a unique molecular identifier onto each TCR beta cDNA molecule. At least 2.5 million CDR3-containing paired-end reads were obtained from each sample. First-strand cDNA was synthesized from all RNA with the Mint cDNA synthesis kit, primed by a TRBC-specific oligonucleotide. Following uracil-DNA glycosylase treatment, a first 18-cycle PCR with universal primers M1SS and BC2_uni_R was performed on all cDNA. The paper's data handling went like this. Each sample was normalized by randomly selecting 1 million high-quality reads, each carrying a distinct molecular identifier. Reads sharing molecular identifiers were discarded rather than binned into consensus sequences. MiTCR, set to a Q25 quality threshold and the strictest error-elimination algorithm, was used for CDR3 identification, clonotype clustering and error correction. Lower-bound total TCR beta diversity was estimated with a nonparametric unseen species model using Euler transformation. TCRdb redid the processing of the public reads, applying fastp at Q25 and MiXCR, and retained in-frame beta chains. CDR3 protein sequences are deduplicated, and each keeps its most common genes and DNA. The V and J calls and clone size are TCRdb's, not the authors'. Present in this sample are 800,000 or so distinct CDR3 sequences, 46% of which were seen just once. The top ten clonotypes cover 15% to 20% of the sample.

CDR1 and CDR2, looked up from the germline V gene, are MNHNS and SASEGT. The CDR3 holds 13 amino acids from the cysteine to the phenylalanine. Only CDR3 DNA remains: 39 bases, in frame from the first base. V is pared back by 11 bases and J by 1 base, with 14 bases lying between the germline termini. Donors were roughly 40 systemically healthy Caucasian individuals from Russia aged roughly 6 to 90 years. Each donor gave ten milliliters of peripheral blood, drawn into EDTA-treated Vacutainer tubes. Ficoll-Paque density-gradient centrifugation was used to isolate PBMCs, with at least 6.5 million per sample. Trizol reagent was used to extract total RNA from PBMCs, with at least 5.5 micrograms per sample. The percentages of naive CD45RAhigh/CD27high T cells were determined by flow cytometry on a PBMC aliquot from every donor.

This clonotype was sampled from a man older than 75 in good health. Here the chain combines TRBV6-1 and TRBJ2-5; the D gene identity is not certain. Sequenced sample: blood. The base sequence is TGTGCCTGCACCGAGAGGTTCCAAGAGACCCAGTACTTC. The resulting protein is CACTERFQETQYF.